This is a list of T cell receptor beta chains from one sample in a study of blood T cell repertoires in COVID-19. The assay was immunoSEQ multiplex PCR, and TCRdb's table has in-frame clones only and misses some. Altogether around 180,000 clones are present, approximately 78% being singletons, with the ten largest covering roughly 10%. The sample consisted of peripheral blood. The receptors stem from a woman at least 80 years old with COVID-19, enrolled during active disease. Both conserved end residues are part of each CDR3. The D gene is left open where the match is weak. Clone size, where shown, is once, few, many, or a class for clones that have expanded.

CDR3: CASSPTMTGFGYTF
DNA: TGTGCCAGCAGCCCTACTATGACAGGGTTCGGCTACACCTTC
J: TRBJ1-2
V: TRBV3-1/TRBV3-2
size: -
D: TRBD1

CDR3: CAWSVLLADTQYF
DNA: TGTGCCTGGAGTGTGTTGTTAGCAGATACGCAGTATTTT
J: TRBJ2-3
V: TRBV30
size: -
D: -

CDR3: CASSSPRTGNEKLFF
DNA: TGTGCCAGCAGTTCTCCTCGGACAGGGAATGAAAAACTGTTTTTT
J: TRBJ1-4
V: TRBV28
size: -
D: TRBD1

CDR3: CASSAFGGTNEKLFF
DNA: TGTGCCAGCAGTGCATTCGGGGGAACTAATGAAAAACTGTTTTTT
J: TRBJ1-4
V: TRBV2
size: few
D: -

CDR3: CASSTRDWMNTEAFF
DNA: TGCGCCAGCAGCACTAGGGACTGGATGAACACTGAAGCTTTCTTT
J: TRBJ1-1
V: TRBV5-1
size: -
D: -

CDR3: CASSRAPQLSTGVLLYGYTF
DNA: TGTGCCAGCAGCCGCGCACCACAGTTATCTACAGGGGTACTACTCTATGGCTACACCTTC
J: TRBJ1-2
V: TRBV13
size: -
D: TRBD1

CDR3: CASSLGDREAGNTIYF
DNA: TGTGCCAGCAGCTTAGGGGACAGGGAGGCCGGAAACACCATATATTTT
J: TRBJ1-3
V: TRBV7-8
size: few
D: TRBD1

CDR3: CASSLRPETQYF
DNA: TGTGCCAGCAGCTTACGTCCGGAGACCCAGTACTTC
J: TRBJ2-5
V: TRBV11-3
size: -
D: -

CDR3: CASSKSPGTPSRGYTF
DNA: TGTGCCAGCAGCAAAAGTCCCGGGACACCCTCGCGTGGCTACACCTTC
J: TRBJ1-2
V: TRBV21-1
size: -
D: -

CDR3: CASRPLAGGLETQYF
DNA: TGTGCCAGCAGACCTCTAGCGGGGGGGCTAGAGACCCAGTACTTC
J: TRBJ2-5
V: TRBV7-2
size: -
D: TRBD2

CDR3: CASSSGTGNSNQPQHF
DNA: TGTGCCAGCAGCTCCGGGACAGGAAATAGCAATCAGCCCCAGCATTTT
J: TRBJ1-5
V: TRBV7-9
size: -
D: TRBD1

CDR3: CASSYSPGGYEQYF
DNA: TGTGCCAGCAGTTACTCCCCAGGGGGATACGAGCAGTACTTC
J: TRBJ2-7
V: TRBV6-5
size: once
D: TRBD1

CDR3: CASSVVGTASTEAFF
DNA: TGTGCCAGCAGCGTAGTTGGGACAGCGAGCACTGAAGCTTTCTTT
J: TRBJ1-1
V: TRBV9
size: -
D: TRBD1

CDR3: CASSQGWGYKNIQYF
DNA: TGTGCCAGCAGCCAAGGCTGGGGCTACAAAAACATTCAGTACTTC
J: TRBJ2-4
V: TRBV3-1/TRBV3-2
size: -
D: -

CDR3: CASSSTGESNQPQHF
DNA: TGTGCCAGCAGTTCCACAGGGGAGAGCAATCAGCCCCAGCATTTT
J: TRBJ1-5
V: TRBV6-5
size: -
D: TRBD1

CDR3: CASSSGLARGAYEQYF
DNA: TGTGCCAGCAGCTCGGGACTAGCGAGGGGGGCCTACGAGCAGTACTTC
J: TRBJ2-7
V: TRBV7-2
size: -
D: TRBD2

CDR3: CASSGTGNWREGYNEQFF
DNA: TGTGCCAGTAGCGGGACAGGGAACTGGCGGGAGGGGTACAATGAGCAGTTCTTC
J: TRBJ2-1
V: TRBV19
size: -
D: -

CDR3: CASSQHPGAVTTGELFF
DNA: TGCGCCAGCAGCCAACACCCAGGGGCGGTGACCACCGGGGAGCTGTTTTTT
J: TRBJ2-2
V: TRBV4-3
size: -
D: -

CDR3: CPPYRGEETQYF
DNA: TGCCCCCCGTACAGGGGTGAAGAGACCCAGTACTTC
J: TRBJ2-5
V: TRBV29-1
size: -
D: TRBD1

CDR3: CASSDHQETQYF
DNA: TGTGCCAGCAGTGACCATCAAGAGACCCAGTACTTC
J: TRBJ2-5
V: TRBV2
size: -
D: -

CDR3: CASSLGGGTYNEQFF
DNA: TGTGCCAGCAGCTTGGGAGGGGGTACCTACAATGAGCAGTTCTTC
J: TRBJ2-1
V: TRBV5-6
size: -
D: -

CDR3: CASSTYRDSDYEQYF
DNA: TGTGCCAGCAGTACTTACCGGGACAGCGACTACGAGCAGTACTTC
J: TRBJ2-7
V: TRBV27
size: -
D: TRBD1

CDR3: CASSLVSGSGNTIYF
DNA: TGTGCCAGCAGCTTAGTCTCAGGATCAGGAAACACCATATATTTT
J: TRBJ1-3
V: TRBV7-2
size: -
D: -

CDR3: CASSLGGQGDEQYF
DNA: TGTGCCAGCAGCTTGGGGGGACAGGGGGATGAGCAGTACTTC
J: TRBJ2-7
V: TRBV5-6
size: -
D: TRBD1

CDR3: CASSGGLAEYEQYF
DNA: TGCGCCAGCAGCGGGGGACTAGCGGAGTACGAGCAGTACTTC
J: TRBJ2-7
V: TRBV5-1
size: many
D: TRBD2

CDR3: CASSGQGSVGEQYF
DNA: TGTGCCAGCAGTGGACAGGGTTCGGTGGGCGAGCAGTACTTC
J: TRBJ2-7
V: TRBV2
size: -
D: TRBD1

CDR3: CASSLSGGYSPLHF
DNA: TGTGCCAGCAGTTTATCGGGGGGATACTCACCCCTCCACTTT
J: TRBJ1-6
V: TRBV28
size: -
D: -

CDR3: CAISDLAGGGSYEQYF
DNA: TGTGCCATCAGTGATCTAGCGGGAGGCGGCTCCTACGAGCAGTACTTC
J: TRBJ2-7
V: TRBV10-3
size: few
D: TRBD2

CDR3: CASSLSGWTVCFF
DNA: TGTGCCAGCAGTTTATCGGGGTGGACAGTCTGTTTCTTT
J: TRBJ1-1
V: TRBV27
size: -
D: -

CDR3: CASRWDRGSYEQYF
DNA: TGTGCCAGCAGATGGGACAGGGGCTCCTACGAGCAGTACTTC
J: TRBJ2-7
V: TRBV6-5
size: -
D: TRBD1

CDR3: CASSSAGSDTQYF
DNA: TGCGCCAGCAGCTCAGCGGGATCGGATACGCAGTATTTT
J: TRBJ2-3
V: TRBV5-1
size: -
D: TRBD2

CDR3: CAWSLGQAGYTF
DNA: TGTGCCTGGAGTCTGGGTCAGGCGGGCTACACCTTC
J: TRBJ1-2
V: TRBV30
size: -
D: -

CDR3: CASSKASGHPGSHEQYF
DNA: TGTGCCAGTAGTAAGGCTAGCGGGCATCCAGGGAGCCACGAGCAGTACTTC
J: TRBJ2-7
V: TRBV19
size: -
D: TRBD2

CDR3: CASSPTRDTEAFF
DNA: TGTGCCAGCAGTCCCACTCGGGACACTGAAGCTTTCTTT
J: TRBJ1-1
V: TRBV6-5
size: -
D: -

CDR3: CASSLMARAPSEQYF
DNA: TGTGCCAGCAGCTTAATGGCCAGGGCTCCCTCCGAGCAGTACTTC
J: TRBJ2-7
V: TRBV7-8
size: once
D: -

CDR3: CASSKFGTSGRPSSYEQYF
DNA: TGTGCCAGCAGCAAATTTGGGACTAGCGGGAGGCCGAGCTCCTACGAGCAGTACTTC
J: TRBJ2-7
V: TRBV21-1
size: -
D: -

CDR3: CASTRREGWDEQFF
DNA: TGTGCCAGCACCCGCCGGGAGGGGTGGGATGAGCAGTTCTTC
J: TRBJ2-1
V: TRBV9
size: -
D: TRBD2

CDR3: CASSQGTTYTEAFF
DNA: TGTGCCAGCAGCCAAGGGACAACTTACACTGAAGCTTTCTTT
J: TRBJ1-1
V: TRBV3-1/TRBV3-2
size: -
D: -

CDR3: CATSSPFHTQYF
DNA: TGTGCCACCAGTTCCCCGTTTCATACGCAGTATTTT
J: TRBJ2-3
V: TRBV19
size: -
D: -

CDR3: CATSAMAGAQYF
DNA: TGTGCCACCAGTGCCATGGCGGGTGCCCAGTACTTC
J: TRBJ2-5
V: TRBV24-1
size: -
D: -

CDR3: CASSLQGTEAGELFF
DNA: TGCGCCAGCAGCCTACAGGGGACAGAGGCCGGGGAGCTGTTTTTT
J: TRBJ2-2
V: TRBV5-1
size: -
D: TRBD1

CDR3: CASGSGGYSPLHF
DNA: TGTGCCAGCGGGAGTGGAGGGTATTCACCCCTCCACTTT
J: TRBJ1-6
V: TRBV27
size: few
D: -

CDR3: CASSFEAGGTVYNEQFF
DNA: TGTGCCAGCAGCTTTGAAGCGGGAGGGACTGTTTACAATGAGCAGTTCTTC
J: TRBJ2-1
V: TRBV7-2
size: -
D: TRBD2